The text below deals with one TCR beta chain. The data were taken from a study of technical replicates of blood from a handful of donors. The junction had 8 bases not matched to a gene; V was cut back by 2 bases and J by 5 bases. The germline CDR1 and CDR2 sequences are MNHEY and SMNVEV (reference sequence). The CDR3 extends over 15 amino acids. The assay was immunoSEQ multiplex PCR, and TCRdb's table has in-frame clones only and misses some. The sample lists tens of thousands of clones, around 94% occurring once. This receptor was identified in a human donor in good health. The chain recombines TRBV27 with TRBJ2-7; TRBD1 aligns across 8 bases. The specimen sequenced was T cells isolated from PBMCs. The CDR3 region is CASSLTGTGTNEQYF. CDR3 coding DNA: TGTGCCAGCAGTTTAACCGGGACAGGTACCAACGAGCAGTACTTC.